A selection of T cell receptor beta chains follows, all from one sample in a study of T-cell memory formation after mild COVID-19. One entry per CDR3 protein, called by TCRdb with MiXCR from the 5' RACE reads. The data show about 38,000 distinct CDR3 sequences, roughly 10% seen once. Source material: PBMCs or a T cell subset sorted from them (not recorded which). Every receptor here comes from a man between 18 and 35 years old who had mild COVID-19 (a few samples of this study predate the infection). Cell type and time point are not known. CDR3s include the opening cysteine and the closing phenylalanine or tryptophan. The D gene is left open where the match is weak. Only some rows state a clone size, as once, few, many or a class for expanded clones.

D gene	V gene	clone size	J gene	CDR3 protein	CDR3 DNA
-	TRBV27	-	TRBJ2-5	CASRAGSSETQYF	TGTGCCAGCAGGGCAGGGTCCTCGGAGACCCAGTACTTC
-	TRBV6-2/TRBV6-3	-	TRBJ2-1	CASSYPQGISYNEQFF	TGTGCCAGCAGTTACCCGCAGGGGATATCCTACAATGAGCAGTTCTTC
-	TRBV28	-	TRBJ1-5	CASEFGSNQPQHF	TGTGCCAGCGAGTTCGGTAGCAATCAGCCCCAGCATTTT
TRBD2	TRBV5-5	many	TRBJ2-4	CASSLGTSGDPKNIQYF	TGTGCCAGCAGCTTAGGGACTAGCGGGGACCCCAAAAACATTCAGTACTTC
-	TRBV7-9	many	TRBJ2-1	CASSLGNEQFF	TGTGCCAGCAGCTTGGGCAATGAGCAGTTCTTC
-	TRBV6-5	many	TRBJ2-3	CASSSSGSVWTQYF	TGTGCCAGCAGTTCCTCAGGTTCCGTCTGGACGCAGTATTTT
-	TRBV24-1	-	TRBJ2-5	CATSHIPGARRETQYF	TGTGCCACCAGCCACATTCCAGGGGCGCGACGGGAGACCCAGTACTTC
-	TRBV7-9	many	TRBJ1-4	CASSRTDEKLFF	TGTGCCAGCAGCCGGACAGATGAAAAACTGTTTTTT
TRBD1	TRBV2	few	TRBJ1-2	CASSAGTAMGYTF	TGTGCCAGCAGCGCTGGGACAGCTATGGGCTACACCTTC
TRBD2	TRBV4-2	-	TRBJ2-3	CASSQVLAGGPNTDTQYF	TGTGCCAGCAGCCAAGTTCTAGCGGGAGGACCTAACACAGATACGCAGTATTTT
-	TRBV28	many	TRBJ1-6	CASSLSTGYNSPLHF	TGTGCCAGCAGTTTATCTACGGGCTATAATTCACCCCTCCACTTT
-	TRBV20-1	-	TRBJ2-7	CSARVPQDYSYEQYF	TGCAGTGCTAGAGTTCCGCAGGACTACTCCTACGAGCAGTACTTC
-	TRBV19	many	TRBJ2-2	CASSDHFTGELFF	TGTGCCAGTAGTGATCATTTCACCGGGGAGCTGTTTTTT
TRBD2	TRBV2	many	TRBJ2-3	CASSVGRGGTDTQYF	TGTGCCAGCAGTGTCGGGCGGGGGGGCACAGATACGCAGTATTTT
-	TRBV18	many	TRBJ2-7	CASSPPARTSYEQYF	TGTGCCAGCTCACCACCGGCCAGGACGTCCTACGAGCAGTACTTC
TRBD2	TRBV2	many	TRBJ2-4	CASRGGAKNIQYF	TGTGCCAGCCGGGGGGGTGCCAAAAACATTCAGTACTTC
TRBD1	TRBV11-2	medium-sized	TRBJ1-1	CASSSPGGTARNTEAFF	TGTGCCAGCAGCTCCCCAGGGGGTACGGCAAGGAACACTGAAGCTTTCTTT
-	TRBV20-1	-	TRBJ1-1	CSALSYSLSTEAFF	TGCAGTGCCCTGAGCTATTCCCTTTCCACTGAAGCTTTCTTT
-	TRBV6-5	many	TRBJ2-1	CASSYSPRTFYEQFF	TGTGCCAGCAGTTACTCCCCCAGGACGTTCTATGAGCAGTTCTTC
TRBD1	TRBV18	-	TRBJ2-5	CASSPRARDSQETQYF	TGTGCCAGCTCACCCCGAGCAAGGGACAGCCAAGAGACCCAGTACTTC
-	TRBV19	-	TRBJ2-3	CASSIPGRDTQYF	TGTGCCAGTAGTATTCCAGGGAGAGATACGCAGTATTTT
-	TRBV7-2	many	TRBJ1-6	CASSLDRSPLHF	TGTGCCAGCAGCTTAGACCGTTCACCCCTCCACTTT
-	TRBV6-5	many	TRBJ2-5	CASSYGGTQYF	TGTGCCAGCAGTTACGGAGGGACCCAGTACTTC
-	TRBV24-1	many	TRBJ1-1	CATSDGTSAFF	TGTGCCACCAGTGATGGGACGAGTGCTTTCTTT
TRBD1	TRBV20-1	many	TRBJ2-5	CSAPGTVQETQYF	TGCAGTGCGCCGGGGACAGTCCAAGAGACCCAGTACTTC
TRBD1	TRBV4-2	many	TRBJ2-2	CASSQELTGHGGELFF	TGTGCCAGCAGCCAAGAACTGACAGGGCACGGCGGGGAGCTGTTTTTT
-	TRBV3-1	few	TRBJ2-5	CASSQRDGPLSQETQYF	TGTGCCAGCAGCCAGAGAGACGGACCCCTCAGCCAAGAGACCCAGTACTTC